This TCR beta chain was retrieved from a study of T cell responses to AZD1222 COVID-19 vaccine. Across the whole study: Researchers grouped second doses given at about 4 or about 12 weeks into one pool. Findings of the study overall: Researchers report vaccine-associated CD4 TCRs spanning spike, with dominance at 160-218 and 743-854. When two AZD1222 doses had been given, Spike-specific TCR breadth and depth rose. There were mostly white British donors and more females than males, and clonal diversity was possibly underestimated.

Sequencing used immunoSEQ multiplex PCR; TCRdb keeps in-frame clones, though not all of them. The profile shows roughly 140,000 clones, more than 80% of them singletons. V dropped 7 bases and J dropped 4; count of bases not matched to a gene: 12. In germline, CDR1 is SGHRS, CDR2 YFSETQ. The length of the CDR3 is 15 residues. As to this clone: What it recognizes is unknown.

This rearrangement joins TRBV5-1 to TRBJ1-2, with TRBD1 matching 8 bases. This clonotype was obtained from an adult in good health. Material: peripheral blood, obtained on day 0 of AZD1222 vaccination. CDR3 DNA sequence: TGCGCCAGCTCCCCTGGGGGGGACAGGAGCTATGGCTACACCTTC. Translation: CASSPGGDRSYGYTF.